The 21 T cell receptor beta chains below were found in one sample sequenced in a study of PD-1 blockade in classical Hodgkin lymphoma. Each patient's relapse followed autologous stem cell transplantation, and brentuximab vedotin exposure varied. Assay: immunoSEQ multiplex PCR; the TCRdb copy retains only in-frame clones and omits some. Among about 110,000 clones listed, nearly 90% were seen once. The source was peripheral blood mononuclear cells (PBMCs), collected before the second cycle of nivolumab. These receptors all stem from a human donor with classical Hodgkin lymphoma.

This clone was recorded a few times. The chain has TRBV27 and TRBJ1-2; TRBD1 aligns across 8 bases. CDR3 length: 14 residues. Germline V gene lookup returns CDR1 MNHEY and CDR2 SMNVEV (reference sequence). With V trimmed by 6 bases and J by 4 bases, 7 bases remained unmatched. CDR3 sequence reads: CASRGQGRGYGYTF. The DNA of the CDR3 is TGTGCCAGCAGAGGACAGGGCAGGGGCTATGGCTACACCTTC.

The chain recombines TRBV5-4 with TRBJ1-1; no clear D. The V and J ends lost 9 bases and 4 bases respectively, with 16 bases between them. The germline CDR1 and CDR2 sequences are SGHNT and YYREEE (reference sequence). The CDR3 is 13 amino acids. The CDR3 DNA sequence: TGTGCCACACGGCAGGATTTAATCACTGAAGCTTTCTTT. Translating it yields CATRQDLITEAFF.

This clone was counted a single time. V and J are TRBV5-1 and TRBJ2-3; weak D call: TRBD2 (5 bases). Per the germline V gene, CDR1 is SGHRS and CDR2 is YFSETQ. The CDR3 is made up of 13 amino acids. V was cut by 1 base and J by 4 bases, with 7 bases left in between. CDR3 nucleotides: TGCGCCAGCAGCTTGACTAGTGCAGATACGCAGTATTTT. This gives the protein CASSLTSADTQYF.

The CDR3 here is CSVEDRAQPGANVLTF. The CDR3 nucleotides are TGCAGCGTTGAAGATCGGGCCCAGCCTGGGGCCAACGTCCTGACTTTC. V usage is TRBV29-1 and J usage is TRBJ2-6, with unresolved D. This CDR3 region has 16 residues. Trimming left V 0 bases short and J 2 bases short, with 11 bases between. CDR1 is SQVTM, CDR2 ANQGSEA, per germline.

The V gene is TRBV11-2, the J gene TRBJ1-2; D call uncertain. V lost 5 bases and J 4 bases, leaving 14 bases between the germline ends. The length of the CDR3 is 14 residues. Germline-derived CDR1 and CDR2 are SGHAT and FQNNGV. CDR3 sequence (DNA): TGTGCCAGCAGCCGAGAAGACGGATCCTATGGCTACACCTTC. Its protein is CASSREDGSYGYTF.

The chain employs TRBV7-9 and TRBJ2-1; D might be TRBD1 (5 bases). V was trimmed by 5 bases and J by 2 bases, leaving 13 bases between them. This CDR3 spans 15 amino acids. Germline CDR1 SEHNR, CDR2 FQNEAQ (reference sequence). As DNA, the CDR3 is TGTGCCAGCAGCCCGACAGCGATCGCCTACAATGAGCAGTTCTTC. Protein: CASSPTAIAYNEQFF.

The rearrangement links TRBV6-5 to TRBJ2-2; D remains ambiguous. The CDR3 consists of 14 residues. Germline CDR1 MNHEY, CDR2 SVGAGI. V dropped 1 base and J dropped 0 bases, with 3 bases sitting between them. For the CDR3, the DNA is TGTGCCAGCAGTTACTTCCCGAACACCGGGGAGCTGTTTTTT. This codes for CASSYFPNTGELFF.

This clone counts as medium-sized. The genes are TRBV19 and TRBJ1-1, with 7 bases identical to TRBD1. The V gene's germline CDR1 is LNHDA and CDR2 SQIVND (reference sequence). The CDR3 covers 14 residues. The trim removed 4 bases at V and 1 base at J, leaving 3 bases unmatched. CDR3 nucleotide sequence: TGTGCCAGTAGTACGGGACAGAGGAACACTGAAGCTTTCTTT. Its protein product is CASSTGQRNTEAFF.

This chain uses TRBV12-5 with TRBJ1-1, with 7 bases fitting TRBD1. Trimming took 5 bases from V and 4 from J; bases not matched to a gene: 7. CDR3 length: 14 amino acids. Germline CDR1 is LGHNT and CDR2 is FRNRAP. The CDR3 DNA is TGTGCTAGTGGTAACAGGGGAGAGGTCACTGAAGCTTTCTTT. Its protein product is CASGNRGEVTEAFF.

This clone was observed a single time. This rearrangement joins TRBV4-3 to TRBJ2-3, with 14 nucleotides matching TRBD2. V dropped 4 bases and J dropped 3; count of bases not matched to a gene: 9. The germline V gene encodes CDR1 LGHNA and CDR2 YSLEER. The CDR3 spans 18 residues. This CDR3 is CASSPGTSGSIRTDTQYF. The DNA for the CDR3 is TGCGCCAGCAGCCCAGGGACTAGCGGGAGTATACGGACAGATACGCAGTATTTT.

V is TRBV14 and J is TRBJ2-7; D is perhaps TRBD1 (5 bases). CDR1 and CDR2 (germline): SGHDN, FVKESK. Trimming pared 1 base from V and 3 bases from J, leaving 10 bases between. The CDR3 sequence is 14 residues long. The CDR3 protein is CASSQARRGYEQYF. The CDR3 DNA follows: TGTGCCAGCAGCCAAGCGAGAAGGGGCTACGAGCAGTACTTC. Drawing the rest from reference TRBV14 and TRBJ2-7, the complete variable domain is EAGVTQFPSHSVIEKGQTVTLRCDPISGHDNLYWYRRVMGKEIKFLLHFVKESKQDESGMPNNRFLAERTGGTYSTLKVQPAELEDSGVYFCASSQARRGYEQYFGPGTRLTVT.

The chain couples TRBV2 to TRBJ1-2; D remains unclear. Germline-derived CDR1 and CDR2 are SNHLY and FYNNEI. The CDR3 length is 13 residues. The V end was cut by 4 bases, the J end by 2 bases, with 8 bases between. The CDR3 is CASSVAENYGYTF. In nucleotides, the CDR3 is TGTGCCAGCAGTGTGGCGGAAAACTATGGCTACACCTTC.

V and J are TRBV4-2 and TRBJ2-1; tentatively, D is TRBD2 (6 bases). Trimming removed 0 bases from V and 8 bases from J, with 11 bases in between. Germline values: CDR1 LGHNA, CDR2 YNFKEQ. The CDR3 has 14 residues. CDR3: CASSQEGSGDEQFF. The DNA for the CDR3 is TGTGCCAGCAGCCAAGAGGGTAGCGGAGATGAGCAGTTCTTC.

In DNA form, the CDR3 reads TGTGCCATCAGTGAAGGCCAAACAAACACTGAAGCTTTCTTT. Amino acid sequence: CAISEGQTNTEAFF. The chain has TRBV10-3 and TRBJ1-1; D unresolved. The V end was cut by 3 bases, the J end by 2 bases, with 10 bases between. The CDR3 length is 14 residues. Germline CDR1 reads ENHRY; CDR2 reads SYGVKD.

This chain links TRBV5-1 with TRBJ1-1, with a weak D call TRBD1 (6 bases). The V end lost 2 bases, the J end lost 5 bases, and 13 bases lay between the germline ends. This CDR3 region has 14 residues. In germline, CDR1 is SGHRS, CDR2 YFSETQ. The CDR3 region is CASSFSGEGTEAFF. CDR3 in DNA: TGCGCCAGCAGCTTTTCAGGGGAGGGGACTGAAGCTTTCTTT. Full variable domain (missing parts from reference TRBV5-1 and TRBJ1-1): KAGVTQTPRYLIKTRGQQVTLSCSPISGHRSVSWYQQTPGQGLQFLFEYFSETQRNKGNFPGRFSGRQFSNSRSEMNVSTLELGDSALYLCASSFSGEGTEAFFGQGTRLTVV.

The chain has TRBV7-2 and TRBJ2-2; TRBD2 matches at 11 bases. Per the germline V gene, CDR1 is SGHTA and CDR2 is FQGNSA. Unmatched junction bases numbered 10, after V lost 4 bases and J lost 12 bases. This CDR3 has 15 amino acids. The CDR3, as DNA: TGTGCCAGCAGCTCGCCTCGGACTAGCGGGCTCAAGCTGTTTTTT. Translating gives CASSSPRTSGLKLFF. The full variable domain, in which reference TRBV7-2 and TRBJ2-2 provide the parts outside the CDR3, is GAGVSQSPSNKVTEKGKDVELRCDPISGHTALYWYRQSLGQGLEFLIYFQGNSAPDKSGLPSDRFSAERTGGSVSTLTIQRTQQEDSAVYLCASSSPRTSGLKLFFGEGSRLTVL.

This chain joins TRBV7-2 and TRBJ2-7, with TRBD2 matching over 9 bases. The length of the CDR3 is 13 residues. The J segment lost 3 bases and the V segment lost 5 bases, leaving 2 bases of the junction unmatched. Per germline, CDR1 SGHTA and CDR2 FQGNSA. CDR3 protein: CASSRSGSYEQYF. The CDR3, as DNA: TGTGCCAGCAGCCGTAGCGGGAGCTACGAGCAGTACTTC.

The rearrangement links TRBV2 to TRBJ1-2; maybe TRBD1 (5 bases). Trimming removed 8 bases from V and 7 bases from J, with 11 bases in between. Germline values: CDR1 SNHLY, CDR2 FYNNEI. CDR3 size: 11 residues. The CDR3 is CASGAGSGYTF. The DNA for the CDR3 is TGTGCCAGCGGGGCAGGGAGTGGCTACACCTTC.

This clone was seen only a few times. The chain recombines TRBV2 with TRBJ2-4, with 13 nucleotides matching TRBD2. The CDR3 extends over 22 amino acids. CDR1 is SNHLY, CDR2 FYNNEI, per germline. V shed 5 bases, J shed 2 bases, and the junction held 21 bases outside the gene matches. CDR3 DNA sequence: TGTGCCAGCAGTCCTACTAGCGGGAGGGGCGCCAGGGGGAGGGAGTCCAAAAACATTCAGTACTTC. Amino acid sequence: CASSPTSGRGARGRESKNIQYF.

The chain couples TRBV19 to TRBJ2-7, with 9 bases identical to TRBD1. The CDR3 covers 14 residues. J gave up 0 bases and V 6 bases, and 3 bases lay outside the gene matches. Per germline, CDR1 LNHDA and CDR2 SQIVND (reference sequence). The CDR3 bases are TGTGCCAGTAGATCGACAGGGGGCTCCTACGAGCAGTACTTC. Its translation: CASRSTGGSYEQYF. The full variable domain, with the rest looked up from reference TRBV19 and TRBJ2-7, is DGGITQSPKYLFRKEGQNVTLSCEQNLNHDAMYWYRQDPGQGLRLIYYSQIVNDFQKGDIAEGYSVSREKKESFPLTVTSAQKNPTAFYLCASRSTGGSYEQYFGPGTRLTVT.

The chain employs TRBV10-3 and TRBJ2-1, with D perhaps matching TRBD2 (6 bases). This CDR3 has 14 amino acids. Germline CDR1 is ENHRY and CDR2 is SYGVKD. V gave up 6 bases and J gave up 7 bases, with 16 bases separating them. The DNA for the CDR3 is TGTGCCATCAGGATGACTAGTGGAGGGAATGAGCAGTTCTTC. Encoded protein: CAIRMTSGGNEQFF.